These 10 T cell receptor beta chains came from one sample sequenced in a study of shared clonotypes between healthy human individuals. Sequenced by immunoSEQ multiplex PCR; TCRdb stores in-frame clones only, minus some. The sample yields 1.4 million or so clones, approximately 98.5% seen once. Sequencing was carried out using naive CD4+ T cells sorted from blood. Subset described: CD45RA+ positively selected. Receptor source: a man aged 25 to 40 in good health.

This rearrangement joins TRBV6-6 to TRBJ2-3; a weak D match, TRBD2 (6 bases). The V end lost 6 bases, the J end lost 0 bases, and 13 bases lay between the germline ends. The CDR3 has 15 amino acids. The germline gives CDR1 MNHNY, CDR2 SVGAGI (reference sequence). CDR3 sequence (DNA): TGTGCCAGCAGGAGTGGGGGAGGCAGCACAGATACGCAGTATTTT. This codes for CASRSGGGSTDTQYF.

The chain has TRBV28 and TRBJ2-7; TRBD2 matches at 10 bases. This CDR3 spans 14 amino acids. V gave up 7 bases and J gave up 6 bases; unmatched junction bases: 9. CDR1 is MDHEN, CDR2 SYDVKM, per germline. The CDR3 DNA sequence: TGTGCCAGCACCCCTCTAGCGGGAGTCGCCGAGCAGTACTTC. Protein sequence: CASTPLAGVAEQYF.

The chain is built from TRBV5-1 and TRBJ2-3, with D tentatively TRBD2 (6 bases). In germline, CDR1 is SGHRS, CDR2 YFSETQ. This CDR3 contains 14 residues. Trimming removed 4 bases from V and 2 bases from J, with 11 bases in between. CDR3 sequence reads: CASSTGVFTDTQYF. CDR3 in DNA: TGCGCCAGCAGCACGGGGGTCTTCACAGATACGCAGTATTTT.

A word on this clone: Other DNA sequences in this specimen translate into the identical CDR3. The chain combines TRBV18 with TRBJ1-1, with D perhaps matching TRBD1 (6 bases). V dropped 3 bases and J dropped 1 base, with 9 bases sitting between them. Germline V gene lookup returns CDR1 KGHSH and CDR2 LQKENI. CDR3 size: 14 residues. CDR3 loop: CASSPLDRNTEAFF. CDR3 nucleotide sequence: TGTGCCAGCTCACCCTTGGACAGGAACACTGAAGCTTTCTTT. The full variable domain, completed using reference TRBV18 and TRBJ1-1, is NAGVMQNPRHLVRRRGQEARLRCSPMKGHSHVYWYRQLPEEGLKFMVYLQKENIIDESGMPKERFSAEFPKEGPSILRIQQVVRGDSAAYFCASSPLDRNTEAFFGQGTRLTVV.

V is TRBV29-1 and J is TRBJ2-7; D remains unclear. Looked up from germline, CDR1 is SQVTM and CDR2 is ANQGSEA. V was clipped by 1 base and J by 1 base, with 17 bases between them. The CDR3 has 16 amino acids. The CDR3 here is CSVEVSSVTGSYEQYF. The CDR3 DNA is TGCAGCGTTGAAGTTAGTTCCGTTACTGGATCCTACGAGCAGTACTTC.

The chain is built from TRBV5-1 and TRBJ2-3; 7 bases are a match to TRBD1. This CDR3 is 15 amino acids long. The junction had 9 bases not matched to a gene; V was cut back by 5 bases and J by 3 bases. Germline assignment: CDR1 SGHRS and CDR2 YFSETQ. For the CDR3, the DNA is TGCGCCAGCAGTTCGAGACAGGGTCGAACAGATACGCAGTATTTT. Protein: CASSSRQGRTDTQYF.

This chain links TRBV6-6 with TRBJ2-3, with 7 bases fitting TRBD2. From germline, CDR1 is MNHNY and CDR2 SVGAGI (reference sequence). The CDR3 extends over 16 amino acids. Unmatched junction bases numbered 10, after V lost 7 bases and J lost 0 bases. The CDR3 reads CASNPFSGASTDTQYF. In nucleotides, the CDR3 is TGTGCCAGCAACCCCTTCAGCGGGGCTAGCACAGATACGCAGTATTTT.

The chain links TRBV28 to TRBJ2-2, with TRBD1 identical over 7 bases. V was pared by 6 bases and J by 11 bases, with 9 bases of the junction left unmatched. This CDR3 region has 13 residues. CDR1 is MDHEN and CDR2 is SYDVKM in the germline V gene. Here the CDR3 DNA reads TGTGCCAGCAGCCCCGTAGACAGGGTAGAGCTGTTTTTT. Amino acids: CASSPVDRVELFF.

V is TRBV29-1 and J is TRBJ2-7; D is ambiguous. The CDR3 loop spans 12 amino acids. V dropped 3 bases and J dropped 6 bases, with 12 bases sitting between them. Germline V gene data show CDR1 as SQVTM and CDR2 as ANQGSEA. CDR3 amino acids: CSVELTPREQYF. CDR3 DNA: TGCAGCGTTGAGCTGACCCCACGCGAGCAGTACTTC.

The V call is TRBV12-5, the J call TRBJ2-2; D is unclear. The CDR3 runs to 12 residues. Trimming removed 0 bases from V and 10 bases from J, with 6 bases in between. CDR1 LGHNT and CDR2 FRNRAP come from the germline V gene. The CDR3 DNA reads TGTGCTAGTGGTTTGGTACGTGAGGAGCTGTTTTTT. It yields the protein CASGLVREELFF.